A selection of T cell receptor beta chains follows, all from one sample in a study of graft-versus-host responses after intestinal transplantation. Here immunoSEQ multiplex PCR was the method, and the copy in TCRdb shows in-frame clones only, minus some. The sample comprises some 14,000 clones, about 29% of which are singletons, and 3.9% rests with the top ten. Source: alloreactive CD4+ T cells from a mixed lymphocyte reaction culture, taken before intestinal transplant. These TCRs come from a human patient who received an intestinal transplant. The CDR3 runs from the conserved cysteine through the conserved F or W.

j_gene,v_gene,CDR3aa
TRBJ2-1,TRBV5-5,CASSLLTGLNEQFF
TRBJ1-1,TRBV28,CASHRGEWTNTEAFF
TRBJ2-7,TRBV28,CASSPPGTISSYEQYF
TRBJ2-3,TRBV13,CASSRDRGGTDTQYF
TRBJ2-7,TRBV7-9,CASSSPGQGPYEQYF
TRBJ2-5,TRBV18,CASSPLAQGLQETQYF
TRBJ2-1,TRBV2,CAITGYSLGSGFF
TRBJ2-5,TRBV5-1,CASSPSGGRETQYF
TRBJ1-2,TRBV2,CASRTRTGLYSGYTF
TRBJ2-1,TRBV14,CASSQDWSLGVHEQFF
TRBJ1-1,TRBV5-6,CASSLVGTEAFF
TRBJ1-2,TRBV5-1,CASSLAGGTGTYGYTF
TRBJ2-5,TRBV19,CASSRWTGSRETQYF
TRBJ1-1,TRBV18,CASSPQTMNTEAFF
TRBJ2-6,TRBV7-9,CASSPYRNTGANVLTF
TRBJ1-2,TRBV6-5,CASSSLRQAVYGYTF
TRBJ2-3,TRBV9,CASSVGDTQYF
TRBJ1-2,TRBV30,CAWSVAGNYGYTF
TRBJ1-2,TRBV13,CASSPSRGGPINYGYTF
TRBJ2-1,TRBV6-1,CASRSSGHNEQFF
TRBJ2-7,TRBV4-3,CASSQVTGGTSGTSTYEQYF
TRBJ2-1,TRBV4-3,CASSPELSRNEQFF
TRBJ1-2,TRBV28,CASSFSIYGYTF
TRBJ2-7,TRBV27,CASTRDSYEQYF
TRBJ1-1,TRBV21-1,CASLANTEAFF
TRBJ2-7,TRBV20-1,CSALDYEQYF
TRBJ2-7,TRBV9,CASSVGETRGHEQYF
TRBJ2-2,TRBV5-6,CASSPGHLNTGELFF
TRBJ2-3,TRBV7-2,CASSLSGRLNTDTQYF
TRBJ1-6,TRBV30,CAWSVRGNGPLHF
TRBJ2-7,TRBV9,CASSLGQVGSYEQYF
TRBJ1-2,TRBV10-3,CASSYDLRGGVYGYTF
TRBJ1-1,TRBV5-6,CASSLKGPAAVNTEAFF
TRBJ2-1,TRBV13,CASSPTLPGGYNEQFF
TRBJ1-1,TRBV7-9,CASSTIGGGMNTEAFF
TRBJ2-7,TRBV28,CASSPSSLGGSYEQYF
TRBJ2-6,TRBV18,CASSRGQGQIGANVLTF
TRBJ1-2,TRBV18,CASSLKTNLGGYTF
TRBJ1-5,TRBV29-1,CSVTETNSNQPQHF
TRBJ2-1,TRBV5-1,CASSLAAGGNEQFF
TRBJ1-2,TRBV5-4,CASSLGSIHYGYTF
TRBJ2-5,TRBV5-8,CASSIRLNQYF
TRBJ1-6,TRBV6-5,CASSYILGRYNSPLHF
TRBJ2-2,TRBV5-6,CASSHSGSITGELFF
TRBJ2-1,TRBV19,CASSIVGRAKREGFEQFF
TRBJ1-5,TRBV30,CAWSRQGNQPQHF
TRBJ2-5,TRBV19,CASSIMGQGKETQYF
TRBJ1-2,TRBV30,CAWTRTNYGYTF
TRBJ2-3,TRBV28,CASTEQGHTDTQYF
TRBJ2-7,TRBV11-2,CASSLDLAGLSYEQYF
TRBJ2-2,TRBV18,CASSPPRGPGELFF
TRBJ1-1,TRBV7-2,CASSYRGNTEAFF
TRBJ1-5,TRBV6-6,CASRGRVLQNQPQHF
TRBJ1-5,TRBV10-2,CASSAGSQPQHF